This TCR beta chain is from a study of post-analysis software for immune sequencing data. Findings and limits, study-wide: Five TRBV segments appeared more often in patients than in controls, and TRBV5-6, TRBV5-1 and TRBV20-1 were among these. There was significantly lower normalized Chao1 diversity in multiple sclerosis patients than in controls.

The V gene's germline CDR1 is KGHDR and CDR2 SFDVKD. J lost 8 bases, V lost 3 bases, and 9 bases had no gene match. The CDR3 is made up of 15 amino acids. A few counts support this clonotype. What it binds is not known. Each TCR beta cDNA library carried unique molecular identifiers. One entry per CDR3 protein, called by TCRdb with MiXCR from the PCR reads. The table has roughly 600,000 distinct CDR3 sequences, about 44% seen once; the top ten hold roughly 1.8%. The source is a girl under 18 with multiple sclerosis. The chain employs TRBV24-1 and TRBJ2-1; 7 bases agree with TRBD2. Material for sequencing was blood. CDR3 sequence reads: CATSDAKTSIDEQFF. CDR3 nucleotides: TGTGCCACCAGTGATGCGAAGACTAGCATCGATGAGCAGTTCTTC.